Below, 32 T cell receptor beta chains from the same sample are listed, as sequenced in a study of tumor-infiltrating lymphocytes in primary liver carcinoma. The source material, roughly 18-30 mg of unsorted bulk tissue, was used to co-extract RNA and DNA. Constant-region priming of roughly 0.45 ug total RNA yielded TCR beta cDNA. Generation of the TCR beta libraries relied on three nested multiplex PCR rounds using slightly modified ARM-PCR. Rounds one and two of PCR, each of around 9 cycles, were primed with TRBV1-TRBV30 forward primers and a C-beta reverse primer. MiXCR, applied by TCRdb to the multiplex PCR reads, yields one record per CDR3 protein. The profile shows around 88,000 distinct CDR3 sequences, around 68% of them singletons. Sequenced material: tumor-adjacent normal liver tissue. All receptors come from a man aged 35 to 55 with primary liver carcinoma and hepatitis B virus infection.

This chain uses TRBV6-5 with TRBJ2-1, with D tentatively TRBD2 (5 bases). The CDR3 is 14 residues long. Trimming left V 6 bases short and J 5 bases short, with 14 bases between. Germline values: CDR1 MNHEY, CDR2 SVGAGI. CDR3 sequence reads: CASRTIERNNEQFF. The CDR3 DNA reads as TGTGCCAGCAGGACTATCGAGAGGAACAATGAGCAGTTCTTC.

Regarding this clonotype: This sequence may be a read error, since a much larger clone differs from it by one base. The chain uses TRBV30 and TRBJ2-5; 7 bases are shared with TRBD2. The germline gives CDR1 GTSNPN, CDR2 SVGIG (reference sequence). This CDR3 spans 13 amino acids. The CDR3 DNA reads TGTACCTGGAGAGGCGGGAGTGGAGAGACCCAGTACTTC. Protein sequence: CTWRGGSGETQYF.

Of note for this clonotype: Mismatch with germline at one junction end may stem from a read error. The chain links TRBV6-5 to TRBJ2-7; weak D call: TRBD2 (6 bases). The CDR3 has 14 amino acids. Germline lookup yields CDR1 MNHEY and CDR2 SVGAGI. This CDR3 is CSSSREQRVIEQYF. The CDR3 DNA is TGTTCCAGCAGCCGGGAGCAGAGGGTGATCGAGCAGTACTTC.

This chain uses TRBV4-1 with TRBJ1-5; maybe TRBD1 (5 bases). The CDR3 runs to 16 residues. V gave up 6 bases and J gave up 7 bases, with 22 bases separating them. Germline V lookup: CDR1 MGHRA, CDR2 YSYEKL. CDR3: CASSQNTDMVGQPQHF. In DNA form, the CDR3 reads TGCGCCAGCAGTCAAAACACGGACATGGTCGGCCAGCCCCAGCATTTT.

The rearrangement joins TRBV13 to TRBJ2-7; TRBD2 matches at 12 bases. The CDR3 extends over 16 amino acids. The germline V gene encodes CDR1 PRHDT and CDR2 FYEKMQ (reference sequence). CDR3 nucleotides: TGTGTCAGTAGCCCCCGTCGACTAGCGGGAGCCTACGAGCAGTACTTC. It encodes CVSSPRRLAGAYEQYF.

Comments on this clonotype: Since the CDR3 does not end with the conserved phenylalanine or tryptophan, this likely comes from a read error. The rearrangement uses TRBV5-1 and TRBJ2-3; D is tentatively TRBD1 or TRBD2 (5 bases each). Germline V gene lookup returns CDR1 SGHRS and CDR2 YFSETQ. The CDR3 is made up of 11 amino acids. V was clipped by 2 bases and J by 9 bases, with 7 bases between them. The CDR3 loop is CASSLGDTQYY. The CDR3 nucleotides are TGCGCCAGCAGCTTAGGGGACACGCAGTATTAT.

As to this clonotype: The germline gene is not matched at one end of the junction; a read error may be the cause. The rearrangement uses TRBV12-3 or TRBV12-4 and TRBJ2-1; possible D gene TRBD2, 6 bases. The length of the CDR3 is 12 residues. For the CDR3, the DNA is TGTGCCAACAGTGCACTAGCCTATGAGCAGTTCTTC. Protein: CANSALAYEQFF.

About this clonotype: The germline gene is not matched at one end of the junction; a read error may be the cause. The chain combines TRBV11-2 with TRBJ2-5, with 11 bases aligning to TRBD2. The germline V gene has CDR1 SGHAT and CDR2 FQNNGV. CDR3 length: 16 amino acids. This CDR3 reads CVSSRRLAGTQETQYF. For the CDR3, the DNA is TGTGTCAGCAGCCGCAGACTAGCGGGAACTCAAGAGACCCAGTACTTC.

The DNA for the CDR3 is TGCAGTGCAAGGCGGACACTCCATGACGAGCAGTACTTC. It yields the protein CSARRTLHDEQYF. The chain recombines TRBV29-1 with TRBJ2-7; D perhaps matches TRBD1 (5 bases). The CDR3 runs to 13 residues. CDR1 and CDR2 from the germline V gene are SQVTM and ANQGSEA.

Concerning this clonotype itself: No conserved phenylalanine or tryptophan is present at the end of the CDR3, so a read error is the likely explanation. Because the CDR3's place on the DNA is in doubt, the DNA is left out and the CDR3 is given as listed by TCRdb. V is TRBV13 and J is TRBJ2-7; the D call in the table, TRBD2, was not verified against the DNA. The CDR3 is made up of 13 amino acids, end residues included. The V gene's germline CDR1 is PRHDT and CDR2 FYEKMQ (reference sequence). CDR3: CASSSGGSYEKYI.

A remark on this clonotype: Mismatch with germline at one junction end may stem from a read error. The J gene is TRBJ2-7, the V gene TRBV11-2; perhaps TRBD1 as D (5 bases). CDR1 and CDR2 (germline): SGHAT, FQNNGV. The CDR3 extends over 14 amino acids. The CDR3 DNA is TGTACCAGCAGCTTAACTGACAGTGCCTACGAGCAGTATTTC. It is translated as CTSSLTDSAYEQYF.

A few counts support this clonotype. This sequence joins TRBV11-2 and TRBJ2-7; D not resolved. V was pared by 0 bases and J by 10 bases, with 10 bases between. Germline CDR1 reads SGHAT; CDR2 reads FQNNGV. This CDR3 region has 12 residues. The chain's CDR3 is CASSLERNGQYF. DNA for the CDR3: TGTGCCAGCAGCTTAGAGCGGAACGGACAGTACTTC.

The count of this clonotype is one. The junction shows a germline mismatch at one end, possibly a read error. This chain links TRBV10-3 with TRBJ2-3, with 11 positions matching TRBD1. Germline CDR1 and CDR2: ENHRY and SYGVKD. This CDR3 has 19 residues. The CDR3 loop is CAISGLPGQGVTSTDTQYF. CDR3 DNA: TGTGCCATCAGTGGCTTACCGGGACAGGGGGTAACTAGCACAGATACACAGTATTTT.

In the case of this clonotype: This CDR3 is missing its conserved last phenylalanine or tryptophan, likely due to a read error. The CDR3 DNA is TGTGTCAGCAGCCAGGGTGGCTTCAAGCAGTACTCC. Translation gives CVSSQGGFKQYS. The chain uses TRBV12-3 or TRBV12-4 and TRBJ2-7; D may be TRBD1 (5 bases). The CDR3 sequence is 12 residues long.

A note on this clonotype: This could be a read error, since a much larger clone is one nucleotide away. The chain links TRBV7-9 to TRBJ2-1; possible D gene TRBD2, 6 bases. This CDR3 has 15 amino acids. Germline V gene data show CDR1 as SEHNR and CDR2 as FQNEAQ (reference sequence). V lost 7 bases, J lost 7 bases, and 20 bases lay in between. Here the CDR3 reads CASNSRGTRGNEQFF. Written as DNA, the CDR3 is TGTGCCAGCAACTCGCGTGGGACTCGGGGGAATGAGCAGTTCTTC.

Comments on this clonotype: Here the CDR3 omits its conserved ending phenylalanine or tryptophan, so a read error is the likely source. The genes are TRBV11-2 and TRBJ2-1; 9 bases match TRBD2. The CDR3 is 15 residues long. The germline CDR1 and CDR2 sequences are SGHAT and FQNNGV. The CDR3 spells CTSSLVAGGPHEQFL. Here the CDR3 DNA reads TGTACCAGCAGCTTAGTTGCGGGAGGGCCCCATGAGCAGTTCCTC.

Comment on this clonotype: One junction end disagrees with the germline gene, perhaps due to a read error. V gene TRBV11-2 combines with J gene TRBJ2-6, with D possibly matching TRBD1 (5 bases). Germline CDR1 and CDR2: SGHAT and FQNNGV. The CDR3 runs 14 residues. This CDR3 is CASSLVSGADVLTF. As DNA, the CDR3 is TGTGCCAGCAGCCTAGTTTCTGGGGCCGACGTCCTGACTTTC. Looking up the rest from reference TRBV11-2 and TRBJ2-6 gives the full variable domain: EAGVAQSPRYKIIEKRQSVAFWCNPISGHATLYWYQQILGQGPKLLIQFQNNGVVDDSQLPKDRFSAERLKGVDSTLKIQPAKLEDSAVYLCASSLVSGADVLTFGAGSRLTVL.

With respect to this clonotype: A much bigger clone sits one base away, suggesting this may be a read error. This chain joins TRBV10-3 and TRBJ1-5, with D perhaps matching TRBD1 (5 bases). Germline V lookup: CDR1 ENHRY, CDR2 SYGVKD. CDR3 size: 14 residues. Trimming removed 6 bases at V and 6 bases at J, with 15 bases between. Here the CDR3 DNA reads TGTGCCATCAGCTCTGGACATGGGAGTCAGCCCCAGCATTTT. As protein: CAISSGHGSQPQHF.

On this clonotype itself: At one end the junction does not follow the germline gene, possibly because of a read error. The DNA of the CDR3 is TGTGCCAGCAGTACAGACTGCAATGGGCAGTTCTTC. Residues: CASSTDCNGQFF. The gene calls are TRBV6-1 and TRBJ2-1; D call uncertain. Germline V gene data show CDR1 as MNHNS and CDR2 as SASEGT. The CDR3 spans 12 residues.

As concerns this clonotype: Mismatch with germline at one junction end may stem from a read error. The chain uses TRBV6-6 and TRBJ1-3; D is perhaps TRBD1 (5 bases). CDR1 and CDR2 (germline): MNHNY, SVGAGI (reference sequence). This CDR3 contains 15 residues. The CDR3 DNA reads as TGTGCCAGCAGTTTCGACGCAACCACAGGAAACATCATACATTTT. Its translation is CASSFDATTGNIIHF.

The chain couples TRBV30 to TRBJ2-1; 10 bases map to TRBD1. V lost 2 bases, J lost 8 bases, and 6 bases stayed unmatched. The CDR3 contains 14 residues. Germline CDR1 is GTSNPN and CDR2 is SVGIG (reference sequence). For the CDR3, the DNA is TGTGCCTGGAGTCGACAGGGGGCAAAGGATGAGCAGTTCTTC. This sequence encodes CAWSRQGAKDEQFF. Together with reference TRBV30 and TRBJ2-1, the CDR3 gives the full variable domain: SQTIHQWPATLVQPVGSPLSLECTVEGTSNPNLYWYRQAAGRGLQLLFYSVGIGQISSEVPQNLSASRPQDRQFILSSKKLLLSDSGFYLCAWSRQGAKDEQFFGPGTRLTVL.

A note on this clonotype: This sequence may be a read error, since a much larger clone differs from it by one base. The CDR3 protein is CNVLGAAKNIQYF. Here the CDR3 DNA reads TGCAACGTTCTGGGTGCGGCCAAAAACATTCAGTACTTC. The genes are TRBV29-1 and TRBJ2-4; D unresolved. Germline CDR1 is SQVTM and CDR2 is ANQGSEA. CDR3 length: 13 amino acids.

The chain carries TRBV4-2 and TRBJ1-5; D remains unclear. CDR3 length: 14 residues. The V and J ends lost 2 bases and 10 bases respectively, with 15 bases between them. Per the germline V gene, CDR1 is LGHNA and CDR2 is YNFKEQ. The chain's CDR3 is CASSQIESRQPQHF. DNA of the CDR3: TGTGCCAGCAGCCAAATAGAGTCGCGGCAACCCCAGCATTTT.

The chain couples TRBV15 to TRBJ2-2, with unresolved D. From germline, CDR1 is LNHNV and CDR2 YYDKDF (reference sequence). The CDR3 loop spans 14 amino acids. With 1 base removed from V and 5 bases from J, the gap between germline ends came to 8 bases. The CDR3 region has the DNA TGTGCCACCAGCAGAGGCCGACGGACCGGGGAGCTGTTTTTT. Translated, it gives CATSRGRRTGELFF.

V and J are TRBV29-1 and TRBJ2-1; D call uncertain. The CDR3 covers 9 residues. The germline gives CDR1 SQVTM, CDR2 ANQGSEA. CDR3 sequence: CGSDNEQFF. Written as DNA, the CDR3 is TGCGGATCGGACAATGAGCAGTTCTTC.

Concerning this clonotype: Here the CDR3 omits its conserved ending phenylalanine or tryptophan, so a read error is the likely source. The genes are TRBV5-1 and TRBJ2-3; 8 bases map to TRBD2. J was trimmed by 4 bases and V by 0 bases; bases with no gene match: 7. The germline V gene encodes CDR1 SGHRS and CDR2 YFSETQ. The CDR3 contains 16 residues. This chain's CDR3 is CASSLVSGGPPDTQYL. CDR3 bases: TGCGCCAGCAGCTTGGTCTCGGGAGGGCCCCCAGATACGCAGTATTTA.

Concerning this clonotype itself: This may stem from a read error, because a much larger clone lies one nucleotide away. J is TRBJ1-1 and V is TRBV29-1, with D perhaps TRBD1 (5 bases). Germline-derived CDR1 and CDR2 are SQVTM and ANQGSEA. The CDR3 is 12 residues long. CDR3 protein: CSIEDGVGAAFF. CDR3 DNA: TGCAGCATTGAAGATGGCGTCGGGGCGGCTTTCTTT.

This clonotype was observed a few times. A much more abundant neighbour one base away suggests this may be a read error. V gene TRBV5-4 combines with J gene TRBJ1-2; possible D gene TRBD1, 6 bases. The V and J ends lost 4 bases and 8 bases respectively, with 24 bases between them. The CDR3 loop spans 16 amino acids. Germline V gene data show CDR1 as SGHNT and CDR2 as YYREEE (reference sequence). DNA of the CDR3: TGTGCCAGCAGCACTAACCAGGGGCGTCGGGATCGGGGCTACACCTTC. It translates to CASSTNQGRRDRGYTF.

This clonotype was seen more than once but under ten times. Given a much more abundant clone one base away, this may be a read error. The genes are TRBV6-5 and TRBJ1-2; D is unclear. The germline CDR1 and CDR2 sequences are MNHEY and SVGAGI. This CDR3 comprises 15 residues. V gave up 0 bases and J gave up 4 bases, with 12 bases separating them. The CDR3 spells CASSYSDHMSYGYTF. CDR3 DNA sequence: TGTGCCAGCAGTTACTCGGACCATATGAGCTATGGCTACACCTTC.

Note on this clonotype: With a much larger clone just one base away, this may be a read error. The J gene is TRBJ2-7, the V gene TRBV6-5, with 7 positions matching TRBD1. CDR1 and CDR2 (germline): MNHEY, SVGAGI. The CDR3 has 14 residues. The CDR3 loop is CASSTGVGSCEQYF. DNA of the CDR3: TGTGCCAGCAGTACAGGGGTCGGGTCCTGCGAGCAGTACTTC.

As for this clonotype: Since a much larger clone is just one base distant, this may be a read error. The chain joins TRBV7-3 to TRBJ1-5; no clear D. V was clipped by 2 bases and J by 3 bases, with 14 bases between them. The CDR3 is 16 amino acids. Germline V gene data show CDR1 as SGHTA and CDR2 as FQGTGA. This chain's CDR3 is CASSLRQTFNNQPQHF. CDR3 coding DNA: TGTGCCAGCAGCTTACGCCAGACCTTTAACAATCAGCCCCAGCATTTT.

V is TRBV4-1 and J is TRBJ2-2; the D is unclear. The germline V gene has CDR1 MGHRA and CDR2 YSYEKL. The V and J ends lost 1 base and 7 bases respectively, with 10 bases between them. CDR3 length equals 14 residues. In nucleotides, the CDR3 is TGCGCCAGCAGCCAAGGAGTCGGCATCGGGGAGCTGTTTTTT. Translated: CASSQGVGIGELFF.